This TCR beta chain came from a study of cytomegalovirus exposure and HLA in healthy donors. Study at large: In an early release, HLA-typed donors contributed 90 million or so unique TCR sequences. Most donors, more than 80% of some 400 genotyped, fell in the Caucasian-associated ancestry cluster. Findings and caveats of the study: It has been reported that TCR beta sequences accurately predicted the HLA-A and HLA-B alleles of most subjects.

The CDR3 length is 16 residues. Per the germline V gene, CDR1 is SGHRS and CDR2 is YFSETQ. V shed 1 base, J shed 10 bases, and the junction held 14 bases outside the gene matches. Points on this clone: Its antigen is not known.

The PCR had 60 Vbeta and 13 Jbeta primers. The method was immunoSEQ multiplex PCR; TCRdb's version includes in-frame clones alone and lacks a portion of them. The sample holds about 150,000 clones, 64% seen once. The sequencing input was PBMCs. V is TRBV5-1 and J is TRBJ2-1; 7 bases align to TRBD2. The receptor was isolated from a woman aged 40-49 years in good health and CMV-seronegative. This CDR3 reads CASSLQYGAGLGEQFF. DNA for the CDR3: TGCGCCAGCAGCTTGCAGTATGGAGCGGGGCTAGGGGAGCAGTTCTTC.